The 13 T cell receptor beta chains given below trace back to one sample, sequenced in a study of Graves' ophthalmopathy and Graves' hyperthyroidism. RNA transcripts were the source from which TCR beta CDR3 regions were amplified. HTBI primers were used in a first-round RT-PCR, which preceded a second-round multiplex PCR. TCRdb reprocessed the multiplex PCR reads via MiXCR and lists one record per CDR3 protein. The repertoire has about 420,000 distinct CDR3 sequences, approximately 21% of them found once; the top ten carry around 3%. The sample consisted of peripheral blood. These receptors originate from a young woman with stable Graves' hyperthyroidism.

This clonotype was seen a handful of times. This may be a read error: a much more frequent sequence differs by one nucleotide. CDR3 loop: CASSETEACF. CDR3 nucleotide sequence: TGTGCCAGCAGTGAGACTGAAGCTTGCTTT. V is TRBV28 and J is TRBJ1-1; unclear D gene. The CDR3 spans 10 residues. CDR1 and CDR2 from the germline V gene are MDHEN and SYDVKM.

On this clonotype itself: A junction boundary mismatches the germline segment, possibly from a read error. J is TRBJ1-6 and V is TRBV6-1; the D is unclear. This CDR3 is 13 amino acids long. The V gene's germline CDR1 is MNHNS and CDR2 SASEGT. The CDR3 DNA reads TGTGCCAGCAGACGGGCTCGAAATTCACACCTCCACTTT. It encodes CASRRARNSHLHF.

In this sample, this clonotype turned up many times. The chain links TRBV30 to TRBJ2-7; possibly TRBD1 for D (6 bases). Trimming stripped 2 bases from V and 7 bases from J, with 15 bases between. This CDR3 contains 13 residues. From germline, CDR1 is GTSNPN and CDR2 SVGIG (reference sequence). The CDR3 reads CAWSFLQGAEQYF. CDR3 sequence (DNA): TGTGCCTGGAGTTTCCTACAGGGAGCGGAGCAGTACTTC.

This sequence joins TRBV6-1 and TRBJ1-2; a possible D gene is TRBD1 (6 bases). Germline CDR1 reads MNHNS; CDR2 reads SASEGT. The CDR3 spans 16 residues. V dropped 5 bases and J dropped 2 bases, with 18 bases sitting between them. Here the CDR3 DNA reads TGTGCCAGCAGTCCTTGGGGGCAGGGTGGAAACTATGGCTACACCTTC. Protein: CASSPWGQGGNYGYTF.

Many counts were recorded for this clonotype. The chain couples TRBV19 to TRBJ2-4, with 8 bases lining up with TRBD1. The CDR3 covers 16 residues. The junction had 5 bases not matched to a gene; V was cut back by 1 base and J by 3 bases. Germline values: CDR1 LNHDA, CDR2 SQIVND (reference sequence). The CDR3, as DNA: TGTGCCAGTAGTATAGGACGACAGGGGTACAAAAACATTCAGTACTTC. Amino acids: CASSIGRQGYKNIQYF.

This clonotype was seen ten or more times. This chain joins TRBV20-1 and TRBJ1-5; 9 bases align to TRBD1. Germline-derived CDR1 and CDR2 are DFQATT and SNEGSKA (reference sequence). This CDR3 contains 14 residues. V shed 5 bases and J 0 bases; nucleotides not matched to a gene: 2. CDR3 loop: CSARQGVSNQPQHF. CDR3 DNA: TGCAGTGCTCGACAGGGGGTTAGCAATCAGCCCCAGCATTTT.

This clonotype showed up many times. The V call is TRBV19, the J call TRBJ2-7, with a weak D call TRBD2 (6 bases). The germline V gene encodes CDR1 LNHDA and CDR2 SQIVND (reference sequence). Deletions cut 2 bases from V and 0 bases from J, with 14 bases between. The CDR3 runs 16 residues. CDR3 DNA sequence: TGTGCCAGTAGTATATCGGGAGTCGGAGCCTCCTACGAGCAGTACTTC. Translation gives CASSISGVGASYEQYF. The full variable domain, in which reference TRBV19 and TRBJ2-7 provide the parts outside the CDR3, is DGGITQSPKYLFRKEGQNVTLSCEQNLNHDAMYWYRQDPGQGLRLIYYSQIVNDFQKGDIAEGYSVSREKKESFPLTVTSAQKNPTAFYLCASSISGVGASYEQYFGPGTRLTVT.

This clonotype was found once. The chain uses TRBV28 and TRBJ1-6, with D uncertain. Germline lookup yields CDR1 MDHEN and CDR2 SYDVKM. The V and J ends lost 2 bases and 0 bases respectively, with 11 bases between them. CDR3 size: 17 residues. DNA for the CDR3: TGTGCCAGCAGTTTAGGACGGAGCAGCTCCTATAATTCACCCCTCCACTTT. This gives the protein CASSLGRSSSYNSPLHF.

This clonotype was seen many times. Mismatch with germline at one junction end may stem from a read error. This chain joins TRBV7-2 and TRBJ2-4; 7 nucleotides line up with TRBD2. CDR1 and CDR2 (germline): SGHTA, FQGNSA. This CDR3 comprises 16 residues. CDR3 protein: CASSSFPLAEAGHLHF. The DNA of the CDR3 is TGTGCCAGCAGCTCATTCCCTCTAGCGGAGGCCGGCCACCTGCACTTC.

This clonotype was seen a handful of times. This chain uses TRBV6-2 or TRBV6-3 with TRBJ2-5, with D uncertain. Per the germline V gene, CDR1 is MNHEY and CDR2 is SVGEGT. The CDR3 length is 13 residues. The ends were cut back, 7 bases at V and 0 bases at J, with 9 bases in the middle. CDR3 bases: TGTGCCAGCACCCGACAAGACCAAGAGACCCAGTACTTC. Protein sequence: CASTRQDQETQYF.

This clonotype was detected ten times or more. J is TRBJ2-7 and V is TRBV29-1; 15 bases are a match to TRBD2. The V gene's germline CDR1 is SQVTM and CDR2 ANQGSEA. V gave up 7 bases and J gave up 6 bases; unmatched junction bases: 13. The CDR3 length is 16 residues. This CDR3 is CSARTSGRAGLSEQYF. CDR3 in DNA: TGCAGCGCCAGGACTAGCGGGAGGGCCGGTCTTTCCGAGCAGTACTTC.

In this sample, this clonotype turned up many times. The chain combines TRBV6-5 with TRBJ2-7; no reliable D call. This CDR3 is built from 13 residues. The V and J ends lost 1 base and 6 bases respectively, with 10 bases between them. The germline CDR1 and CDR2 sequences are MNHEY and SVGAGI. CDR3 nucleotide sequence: TGTGCCAGCAGTTACTTGCGTCGTGGCGAGCAGTACTTC. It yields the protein CASSYLRRGEQYF.

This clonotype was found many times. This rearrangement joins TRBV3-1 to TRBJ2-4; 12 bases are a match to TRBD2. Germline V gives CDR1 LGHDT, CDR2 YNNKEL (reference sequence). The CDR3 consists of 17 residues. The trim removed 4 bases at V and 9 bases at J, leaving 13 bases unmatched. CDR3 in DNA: TGTGCCAGCAGCCGAGAGCTAGCGGGAGGGCCCTCGACCATTCAGTACTTC. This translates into CASSRELAGGPSTIQYF.